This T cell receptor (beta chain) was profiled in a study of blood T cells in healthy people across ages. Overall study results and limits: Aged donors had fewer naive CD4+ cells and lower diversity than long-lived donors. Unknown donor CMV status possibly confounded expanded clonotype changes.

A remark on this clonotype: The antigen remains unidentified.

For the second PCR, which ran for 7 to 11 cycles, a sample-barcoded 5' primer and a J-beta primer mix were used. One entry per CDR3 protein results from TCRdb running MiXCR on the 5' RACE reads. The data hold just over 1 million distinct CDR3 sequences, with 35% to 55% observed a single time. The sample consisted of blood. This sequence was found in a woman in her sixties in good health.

For the CDR3, the DNA is TGTGCCAGCAGCTTGAGCGGGTATGGCACAGATACGCAGTATTTT. Protein: CASSLSGYGTDTQYF. The gene calls are TRBV7-6 and TRBJ2-3; a possible D gene is TRBD2 (6 bases). Germline lookup yields CDR1 SGHVS and CDR2 FNYEAQ. V was trimmed by 3 bases and J by 1 base, leaving 11 bases between them. CDR3 size: 15 residues.